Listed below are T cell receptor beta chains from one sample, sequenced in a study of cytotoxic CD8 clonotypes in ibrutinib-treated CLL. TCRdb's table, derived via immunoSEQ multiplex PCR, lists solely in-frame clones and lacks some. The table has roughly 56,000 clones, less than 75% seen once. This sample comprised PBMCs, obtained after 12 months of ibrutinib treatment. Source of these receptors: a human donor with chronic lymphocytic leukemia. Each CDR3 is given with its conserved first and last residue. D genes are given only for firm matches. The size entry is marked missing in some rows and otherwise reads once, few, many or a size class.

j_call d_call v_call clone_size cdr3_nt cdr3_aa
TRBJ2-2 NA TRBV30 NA TGTGCCTGGGGGAGGACGCGGTCGATCGGGGAGCTGTTTTTT CAWGRTRSIGELFF
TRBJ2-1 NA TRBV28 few TGTGCCAGCACCACTAACAGTTACAATGAGCAGTTCTTC CASTTNSYNEQFF
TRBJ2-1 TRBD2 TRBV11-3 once TGTGCCAGCAGCTTCGGTGGGAGGGCCAGGAATGAGCAGTTCTTC CASSFGGRARNEQFF
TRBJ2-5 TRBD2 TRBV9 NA TGTGCCAGCAGCTATAGCGGGAGTGAGACCCAGTACTTC CASSYSGSETQYF
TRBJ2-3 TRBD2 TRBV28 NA TGTGCCAGCAGTTTTTTGGCGGGAGGGACAGATACGCAGTATTTT CASSFLAGGTDTQYF
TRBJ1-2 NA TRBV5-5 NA TGTGCCAGCAGCTTACAGGATAACTATGGCTACACCTTC CASSLQDNYGYTF
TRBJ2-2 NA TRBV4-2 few TGTGCCAGCAGCCACACCGTAGCGGAAAACACCGGGGAGCTGTTTTTT CASSHTVAENTGELFF
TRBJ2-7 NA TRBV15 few TGTGCCACCAGCAGGTGGATGGATGGCAGGGGAAGAGGGGAGCAGTACTTC CATSRWMDGRGRGEQYF
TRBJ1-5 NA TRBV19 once TGTGCCAGTAGTATCGGGCAGATTGGGGATCAGCCCCAGCATTTT CASSIGQIGDQPQHF
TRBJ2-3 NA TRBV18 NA TGTGCCAGCTCACCTTCGGCGATCACAGATACGCAGTATTTT CASSPSAITDTQYF
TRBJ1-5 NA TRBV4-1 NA TGCGCCAGCAGCCAAGAACCCCGGGGGTACAATCAGCCCCAGCATTTT CASSQEPRGYNQPQHF
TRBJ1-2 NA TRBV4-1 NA TGCGCCAGCAGCCAAGAGCCGACCCCCGGCTATGGCTACACCTTC CASSQEPTPGYGYTF
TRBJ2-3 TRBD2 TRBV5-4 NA TGTGCCAGCAGCTTGGGACTAGCGGAGACAGATACGCAGTATTTT CASSLGLAETDTQYF
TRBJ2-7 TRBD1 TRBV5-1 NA TGCGCCAGCAGCTTGGAACAGGGGAACCTGTACGAGCAGTACTTC CASSLEQGNLYEQYF
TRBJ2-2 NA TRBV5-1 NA TGCGCCAGCAGCTTGGGATGGTCGTCCGCGAACACCGGGGAGCTGTTTTTT CASSLGWSSANTGELFF
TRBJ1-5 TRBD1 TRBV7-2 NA TGTGCCAGCAGCCCGACGCGGACAGGGACCCAGCCCCAGCATTTT CASSPTRTGTQPQHF
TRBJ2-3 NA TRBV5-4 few TGTGCCAGCAGCTTGGCCGGAAGCGGCCCCCAGGATACGCAGTATTTT CASSLAGSGPQDTQYF
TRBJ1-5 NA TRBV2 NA TGTGCCAGCAGTGAATTGCGGAACCAGCCCCAGCATTTT CASSELRNQPQHF
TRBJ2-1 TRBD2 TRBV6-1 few TGTGCCAGCGAGGGGACTAGCGGGAATGAGCAGTTCTTC CASEGTSGNEQFF
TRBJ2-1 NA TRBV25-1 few TGTGCCAGCAGTGAATGGCGCCGGGACTTGTACAATGAGCAGTTCTTC CASSEWRRDLYNEQFF
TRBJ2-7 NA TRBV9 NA TGTGCCAGCAGCCCCCGTGGACAGAGCTTCTACGAGCAGTACTTC CASSPRGQSFYEQYF
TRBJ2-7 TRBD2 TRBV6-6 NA TGTGCCAGCAGTTACTCGTTAGGGACTAGCCCCTACGAGCAGTACTTC CASSYSLGTSPYEQYF